This TCR beta chain was identified during a study of CD8+ T cells in alopecia areata. The overall study: The drug, tofacitinib, lasted 6 to 18 months, followed by 6 months off drug. Study results and caveats: Possibly because of HLA-related factors, TCR sharing was less clear across patients than in mice. For lesional scalp, especially alopecia totalis/universalis, clonality was higher than in normal scalp.

Details on this clone: Its target is not known.

The CDR3 loop spans 15 amino acids. Germline CDR1 and CDR2: SGHTA and FQGNSA. The V end was cut by 7 bases, the J end by 5 bases, with 18 bases between. The authors extracted RNA and reverse transcribed it into cDNA as the sequencing template. Clones were sequenced by immunoSEQ multiplex PCR, and TCRdb holds only the in-frame ones, with some missing. The sample yields about 97,000 clones, roughly two fifths seen once. The origin of this receptor is a human donor with alopecia areata. The rearrangement joins TRBV7-2 to TRBJ1-5, with D perhaps matching TRBD1 (6 bases). Sequenced input: CD4+ T cells sorted from blood. CDR3 sequence (DNA): TGTGCCAGCACATGGGGAGGAGGGGGTGATCAGCCCCAGCATTTT. Translating gives CASTWGGGGDQPQHF.